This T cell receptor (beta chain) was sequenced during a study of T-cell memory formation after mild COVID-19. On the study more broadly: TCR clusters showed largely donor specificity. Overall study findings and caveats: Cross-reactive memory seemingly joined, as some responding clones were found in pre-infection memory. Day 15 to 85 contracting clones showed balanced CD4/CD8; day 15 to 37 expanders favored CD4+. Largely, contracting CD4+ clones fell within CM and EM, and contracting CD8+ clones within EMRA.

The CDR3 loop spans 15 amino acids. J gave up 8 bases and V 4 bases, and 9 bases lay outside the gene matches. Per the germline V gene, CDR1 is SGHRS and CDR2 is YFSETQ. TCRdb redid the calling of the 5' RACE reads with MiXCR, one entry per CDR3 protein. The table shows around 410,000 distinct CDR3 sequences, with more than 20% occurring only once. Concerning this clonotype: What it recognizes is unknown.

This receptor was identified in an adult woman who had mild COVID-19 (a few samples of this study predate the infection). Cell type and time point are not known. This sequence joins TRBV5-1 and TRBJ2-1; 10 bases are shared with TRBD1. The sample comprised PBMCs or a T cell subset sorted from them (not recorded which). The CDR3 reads CASSHGQGEWDEQFF. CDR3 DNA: TGCGCCAGCAGCCATGGACAGGGGGAATGGGATGAGCAGTTCTTC.